This T cell receptor beta chain was obtained from a study of T cells in Graves' hyperthyroidism and ophthalmopathy. This clonotype was seen repeatedly, ten times or more. TCR beta CDR3 region amplification was performed from RNA transcripts. Using the HTBI primer set, a first-round RT-PCR was run on the TCR CDR3. TCRdb reanalysed the multiplex PCR reads using MiXCR and keeps one entry per CDR3 protein. The sample includes around 500,000 distinct CDR3 sequences, approximately 15% seen only once; the top ten take about 15%. Germline lookup yields CDR1 SGHAT and CDR2 FQNNGV. The V segment lost 0 bases and the J segment 4 bases; nucleotides outside the gene matches: 7. This CDR3 contains 16 residues.

The sequence derives from a woman aged 40 to 50 with Graves' hyperthyroidism. J is TRBJ2-5 and V is TRBV11-2, with TRBD2 matching 8 bases. The sequenced sample consisted of blood. The CDR3 loop reads CASSLEIAGSSETQYF. The CDR3 bases are TGTGCCAGCAGCTTAGAGATAGCGGGATCGTCAGAGACCCAGTACTTC. The full variable domain, rest sourced from reference TRBV11-2 and TRBJ2-5, is EAGVAQSPRYKIIEKRQSVAFWCNPISGHATLYWYQQILGQGPKLLIQFQNNGVVDDSQLPKDRFSAERLKGVDSTLKIQPAKLEDSAVYLCASSLEIAGSSETQYFGPGTRLLVL.